What follows are 32 T cell receptor beta chains derived from one specimen sequenced in a study of shared clonotypes between healthy human individuals. Assay: immunoSEQ multiplex PCR; the TCRdb copy retains only in-frame clones and omits some. The sample holds more than 2 million clones, 90% to 96% seen once. Sequenced material: naive CD4+ T cells sorted from blood. The sample's subset: CD45RA+ positively selected. The receptors originated from a man aged 18 to 30 in good health.

On this clone: The sample holds other DNA sequences that translate to the same CDR3. CDR3: CASSPTGNTEAFF. CDR3 coding DNA: TGTGCCAGCTCACCGACTGGTAACACTGAAGCTTTCTTT. The chain recombines TRBV18 with TRBJ1-1; unclear D gene. The CDR3 consists of 13 residues. The germline V and J ends were trimmed by 3 bases and 2 bases, with 7 bases remaining between them. Germline V gene sequence: CDR1 KGHSH, CDR2 LQKENI.

The chain uses TRBV2 and TRBJ2-1; weak D call: TRBD1 (6 bases). Trimming pared 6 bases from V and 7 bases from J, leaving 10 bases between. In germline, CDR1 is SNHLY, CDR2 FYNNEI. The CDR3 spans 12 residues. The CDR3 DNA reads as TGTGCCAGCAGCCAGAGGGGGAATGAGCAGTTCTTC. This encodes CASSQRGNEQFF.

The chain joins TRBV5-1 to TRBJ2-3, with 9 bases aligning to TRBD2. The germline V gene encodes CDR1 SGHRS and CDR2 YFSETQ. The CDR3 runs to 21 residues. Unmatched junction bases numbered 22, after V lost 0 bases and J lost 5 bases. The CDR3 loop is CASSLDLGRTFAGGREDTQYF. CDR3 DNA sequence: TGCGCCAGCAGCTTGGATCTAGGGCGGACCTTCGCGGGAGGGCGTGAAGATACGCAGTATTTT.

V and J are TRBV30 and TRBJ1-6; no clear D. Germline values: CDR1 GTSNPN, CDR2 SVGIG (reference sequence). V was shortened by 0 bases and J by 9 bases, with 3 bases between the two germline ends. This CDR3 is built from 11 residues. CDR3 sequence reads: CAWSVVSPLHF. In DNA, the CDR3 is TGTGCCTGGAGTGTGGTTTCACCCCTCCACTTT. Based on the CDR3 plus reference TRBV30 and TRBJ1-6, the full variable domain is SQTIHQWPATLVQPVGSPLSLECTVEGTSNPNLYWYRQAAGRGLQLLFYSVGIGQISSEVPQNLSASRPQDRQFILSSKKLLLSDSGFYLCAWSVVSPLHFGNGTRLTVT.

The gene calls are TRBV7-2 and TRBJ2-2; 7 bases align to TRBD2. There are 16 residues in the CDR3. The J segment lost 0 bases and the V segment lost 2 bases, leaving 3 bases of the junction unmatched. CDR1 is SGHTA and CDR2 is FQGNSA in the germline V gene. CDR3 bases: TGTGCCAGCAGCTTACAGCGGGATGCGAACACCGGGGAGCTGTTTTTT. This gives the protein CASSLQRDANTGELFF.

This chain links TRBV9 with TRBJ1-6; TRBD1 matches at 8 bases. V was pared by 4 bases and J by 7 bases, with 7 bases of the junction left unmatched. Per germline, CDR1 SGDLS and CDR2 YYNGEE. The CDR3 covers 15 residues. CDR3 coding DNA: TGTGCCAGCAGCACCCAGGGGGCCGTGAATTCACCCCTCCACTTT. This translates into CASSTQGAVNSPLHF.

V and J are TRBV6-5 and TRBJ1-6; 8 bases align to TRBD1. V lost 6 bases, J lost 3 bases, and 4 bases stayed unmatched. This CDR3 contains 15 residues. Germline V lookup: CDR1 MNHEY, CDR2 SVGAGI. In DNA, the CDR3 is TGTGCCAGCAGACAGGGGGGACACTATAATTCACCCCTCCACTTT. Amino acids: CASRQGGHYNSPLHF.

This chain connects TRBV5-4 to TRBJ2-1; D unresolved. The CDR3 loop spans 16 amino acids. Trimming took off 0 bases at V and 7 bases at J, with 17 bases between the two ends. Germline loops: CDR1 SGHNT, CDR2 YYREEE (reference sequence). The CDR3 sequence is CASSLDQWAPGNEQFF. The CDR3 nucleotides are TGTGCCAGCAGCTTGGACCAGTGGGCCCCCGGGAATGAGCAGTTCTTC.

This chain connects TRBV6-5 to TRBJ1-5; 9 bases are shared with TRBD1. The V gene end was trimmed by 6 bases and the J gene end by 1 base; junction bases not matched to a gene: 1. The CDR3 consists of 14 residues. Germline assignment: CDR1 MNHEY and CDR2 SVGAGI. CDR3 sequence reads: CASSGQGSNQPQHF. As DNA, the CDR3 is TGTGCCAGCAGCGGACAGGGGAGCAATCAGCCCCAGCATTTT.

The gene calls are TRBV30 and TRBJ1-1, with no clear D. The CDR3 runs 14 residues. CDR1 and CDR2 (germline): GTSNPN, SVGIG (reference sequence). Deletions cut 5 bases from V and 1 base from J, with 14 bases between. The CDR3 region has the DNA TGTGCCTGGGCGCCCTTGGGGAAGAACACTGAAGCTTTCTTT. Residues: CAWAPLGKNTEAFF.

The chain recombines TRBV28 with TRBJ2-5; the D is unclear. The CDR3 sequence is 13 residues long. V lost 6 bases, J lost 2 bases, and 10 bases lay in between. Germline CDR1 MDHEN, CDR2 SYDVKM. The DNA of the CDR3 is TGTGCCAGCAGCTTAGCAGCACAAGAGACCCAGTACTTC. This sequence encodes CASSLAAQETQYF.

V usage is TRBV7-8 and J usage is TRBJ2-1; 13 positions match TRBD2. In germline, CDR1 is SGHVS, CDR2 FQNEAQ. The CDR3 consists of 18 residues. The V gene end was trimmed by 4 bases and the J gene end by 0 bases; junction bases not matched to a gene: 6. CDR3 residues: CASSSVTSGRSSYNEQFF. The DNA of the CDR3 is TGTGCCAGCAGCTCCGTGACTAGCGGGAGGAGCTCCTACAATGAGCAGTTCTTC.

CDR3 nucleotide sequence: TGTGCCTGGGGGGACCCCTGGGGGACCCAGTACTTC. It translates to CAWGDPWGTQYF. V usage is TRBV30 and J usage is TRBJ2-5; perhaps D is TRBD1 or TRBD2 (5 bases each). Trimming left V 5 bases short and J 7 bases short, with 14 bases between. The CDR3 is 12 residues long. Per the germline V gene, CDR1 is GTSNPN and CDR2 is SVGIG (reference sequence).

V usage is TRBV11-3 and J usage is TRBJ2-2, with TRBD2 identical over 7 bases. J gave up 3 bases and V 5 bases, and 6 bases lay outside the gene matches. The CDR3 runs to 15 residues. From germline, CDR1 is SGHNT and CDR2 YENEEA. The CDR3 is CASSPGGKDTGELFF. DNA of the CDR3: TGTGCCAGCAGCCCCGGGGGGAAAGACACCGGGGAGCTGTTTTTT.

The chain recombines TRBV7-6 with TRBJ2-2; D gene unclear. The V end lost 0 bases, the J end lost 4 bases, and 12 bases lay between the germline ends. The length of the CDR3 is 16 residues. Germline V CDR1 and CDR2: SGHVS, FNYEAQ. This CDR3 is CASSLAFHSPTGELFF. The CDR3 coding sequence is TGTGCCAGCAGCTTAGCTTTTCACAGCCCCACCGGGGAGCTGTTTTTT.

The chain carries TRBV7-6 and TRBJ1-4; no clear D gene. The germline V and J ends were trimmed by 2 bases and 0 bases, with 10 bases remaining between them. The CDR3 has 16 residues. CDR1 and CDR2 from the germline V gene are SGHVS and FNYEAQ. CDR3 amino acids: CASSLTAGATNEKLFF. CDR3 coding DNA: TGTGCCAGCAGCTTAACAGCTGGGGCAACTAATGAAAAACTGTTTTTT. Together with reference TRBV7-6 and TRBJ1-4, the CDR3 gives the full variable domain: GAGVSQSPRYKVTKRGQDVALRCDPISGHVSLYWYRQALGQGPEFLTYFNYEAQQDKSGLPNDRFSAERPEGSISTLTIQRTEQRDSAMYRCASSLTAGATNEKLFFGSGTQLSVL.

The J gene is TRBJ2-4, the V gene TRBV6-6; a possible D gene is TRBD1 (6 bases). Germline CDR1 is MNHNY and CDR2 is SVGAGI (reference sequence). V was trimmed by 5 bases and J by 4 bases, leaving 12 bases between them. This CDR3 is built from 14 residues. The CDR3: CASSPGQLKNIQYF. Written as DNA, the CDR3 is TGTGCCAGCAGTCCCGGACAGCTAAAAAACATTCAGTACTTC.

Worth noting for this clone: The sample holds other DNA sequences that translate to the same CDR3. This chain connects TRBV30 to TRBJ1-1; TRBD1 agrees at 7 bases. After removal of 0 bases from V and 11 bases from J, the junction contained 9 bases not matched to a gene. From germline, CDR1 is GTSNPN and CDR2 SVGIG (reference sequence). The CDR3 length is 13 residues. The CDR3 DNA reads as TGTGCCTGGAGTGTAAGGCGGCAGGGGGAGGCTTTCTTT. Translating gives CAWSVRRQGEAFF. The complete variable domain, with remaining parts taken from reference TRBV30 and TRBJ1-1, reads SQTIHQWPATLVQPVGSPLSLECTVEGTSNPNLYWYRQAAGRGLQLLFYSVGIGQISSEVPQNLSASRPQDRQFILSSKKLLLSDSGFYLCAWSVRRQGEAFFGQGTRLTVV.

The chain carries TRBV6-5 and TRBJ1-1; TRBD1 is a possible D gene (6 bases). CDR1 is MNHEY and CDR2 is SVGAGI in the germline V gene. This CDR3 comprises 14 residues. V lost 6 bases to trimming and J lost 1 base, with 12 bases between them. The CDR3 region is CASRRTAWNTEAFF. CDR3 coding DNA: TGTGCCAGCAGACGGACAGCCTGGAACACTGAAGCTTTCTTT.

The rearrangement uses TRBV4-2 and TRBJ1-1; no definite D call. This CDR3 region has 14 residues. V lost 0 bases, J lost 0 bases, and 5 bases lay in between. Germline-derived CDR1 and CDR2 are LGHNA and YNFKEQ. The CDR3 is CASSQEVLNTEAFF. The CDR3 region has the DNA TGTGCCAGCAGCCAAGAGGTGCTGAACACTGAAGCTTTCTTT.

Here the CDR3 reads CASSEWRALELFF. The CDR3 coding sequence is TGTGCCAGCAGTGAATGGAGGGCCCTGGAGCTGTTTTTT. V usage is TRBV6-1 and J usage is TRBJ2-2, with D possibly TRBD2 on 6 matching bases. Germline CDR1 is MNHNS and CDR2 is SASEGT. Trimming left V 2 bases short and J 10 bases short, with 11 bases between. The CDR3 totals 13 residues.

This sequence joins TRBV11-2 and TRBJ1-2, with D possibly TRBD1 on 6 matching bases. V lost 2 bases, J lost 1 base, and 11 bases lay in between. CDR1 and CDR2 (germline): SGHAT, FQNNGV. The CDR3 has 15 amino acids. The DNA of the CDR3 is TGTGCCAGCAGCTTATTCGAGGGGGGTAACTATGGCTACACCTTC. It specifies CASSLFEGGNYGYTF.

This chain connects TRBV11-2 to TRBJ2-2; TRBD1 matches at 8 bases. The V and J ends lost 3 bases and 5 bases, in that order; junction bases with no gene match: 5. The CDR3 totals 15 residues. Germline CDR1 SGHAT, CDR2 FQNNGV. For the CDR3, the DNA is TGTGCCAGCAGCTTGGGGGACAGGTGGACCGGGGAGCTGTTTTTT. Its translation is CASSLGDRWTGELFF.

The CDR3 reads CASSPPNTRLTEAFF. CDR3 nucleotide sequence: TGTGCCAGCTCACCACCGAATACCCGGCTCACTGAAGCTTTCTTT. The V gene is TRBV18, the J gene TRBJ1-1; D not resolved. The CDR3 is made up of 15 amino acids. Trimming took off 0 bases at V and 4 bases at J, with 12 bases between the two ends. Germline CDR1 and CDR2: KGHSH and LQKENI.

The chain joins TRBV28 to TRBJ2-7, with D possibly being TRBD2 (6 bases). Germline assignment: CDR1 MDHEN and CDR2 SYDVKM. The germline V and J ends were trimmed by 2 bases and 0 bases, with 17 bases remaining between them. This CDR3 contains 17 residues. This CDR3 is CASSLGGWGWSSYEQYF. The CDR3 coding sequence is TGTGCCAGCAGTTTAGGAGGGTGGGGATGGAGCTCCTACGAGCAGTACTTC.

This chain joins TRBV11-3 and TRBJ2-4, with D possibly being TRBD2 (6 bases). From germline, CDR1 is SGHNT and CDR2 YENEEA. The CDR3 is 13 amino acids. V dropped 5 bases and J dropped 8 bases, with 13 bases sitting between them. The CDR3 is CASSRGVGDIQYF. The CDR3 coding sequence is TGTGCCAGCAGCCGCGGGGTGGGCGACATTCAGTACTTC.

CDR3 loop: CSVESLTDPYEQYF. In DNA, the CDR3 is TGCAGCGTTGAATCCCTTACAGATCCCTACGAGCAGTACTTC. The chain links TRBV29-1 to TRBJ2-7, with unresolved D. Germline V gene sequence: CDR1 SQVTM, CDR2 ANQGSEA. V gave up 2 bases and J gave up 2 bases, with 13 bases separating them. There are 14 residues in the CDR3.

V is TRBV29-1 and J is TRBJ1-2; D gene unclear. The V gene lost 1 base and the J gene lost 6 bases, with 9 bases spanning the gap. The CDR3 totals 12 residues. Looked up from germline, CDR1 is SQVTM and CDR2 is ANQGSEA. The CDR3, as DNA: TGCAGCGTTGAAGGATTCGGGCATGGCTACACCTTC. This gives the protein CSVEGFGHGYTF.

With respect to this clone: At the DNA level, this CDR3 is encoded by other sequences in the same sample as well. The V gene is TRBV2, the J gene TRBJ1-1; perhaps TRBD1 as D (6 bases). This CDR3 has 14 amino acids. V gave up 4 bases and J gave up 1 base, with 10 bases separating them. Germline values: CDR1 SNHLY, CDR2 FYNNEI. The CDR3 bases are TGTGCCAGCAGTGGACAGGTCTCGAACACTGAAGCTTTCTTT. Its translation is CASSGQVSNTEAFF. The variable domain in full, completed from reference TRBV2 and TRBJ1-1, reads EPEVTQTPSHQVTQMGQEVILRCVPISNHLYFYWYRQILGQKVEFLVSFYNNEISEKSEIFDDQFSVERPDGSNFTLKIRSTKLEDSAMYFCASSGQVSNTEAFFGQGTRLTVV.

This chain joins TRBV18 and TRBJ2-1, with a tentative D call TRBD2 (6 bases). V was trimmed by 1 base and J by 0 bases, leaving 13 bases between them. From germline, CDR1 is KGHSH and CDR2 LQKENI. The CDR3 loop spans 17 amino acids. CDR3 coding DNA: TGTGCCAGCTCACCACGGGTCCGGGAGAGCTCCTACAATGAGCAGTTCTTC. It specifies CASSPRVRESSYNEQFF.

The CDR3 reads CASSEDEGMGLGGETQYF. The CDR3 nucleotides are TGTGCCAGCAGTGAAGATGAGGGAATGGGACTAGGTGGGGAGACCCAGTACTTC. The rearrangement uses TRBV2 and TRBJ2-5, with 8 positions matching TRBD2. This CDR3 is built from 18 residues. V shed 1 base and J 5 bases; nucleotides not matched to a gene: 15. Germline V CDR1 and CDR2: SNHLY, FYNNEI.

For this clone: The sample holds other DNA sequences that translate to the same CDR3. The V and J genes are TRBV29-1 and TRBJ1-2, with D hard to call. Germline lookup yields CDR1 SQVTM and CDR2 ANQGSEA. CDR3 length equals 11 residues. Between the trimmed V and J ends, which lost 7 bases and 4 bases, there was a span of 10 bases. The CDR3 reads CSGGTAYGYTF. The CDR3 DNA is TGCAGCGGTGGAACGGCCTATGGCTACACCTTC.